Presented here are 30 T cell receptor beta chains from one specimen sequenced in a study of radiotherapy plus CTLA-4 blockade in lung cancer. Method: immunoSEQ multiplex PCR; TCRdb's copy keeps in-frame clones and lacks some. This table holds around 53,000 clones, roughly 90% found once. The sample here was peripheral blood, taken from a patient treated with radiotherapy plus ipilimumab. These receptors all stem from a human donor with non-small cell lung cancer that progressed on radiotherapy plus ipilimumab. Some clones in this sample may be carry-over from other donors' samples.

The chain is built from TRBV6-6 and TRBJ2-3; 8 bases fit TRBD2. Germline lookup yields CDR1 MNHNY and CDR2 SVGAGI (reference sequence). The CDR3 loop spans 15 amino acids. V lost 1 base to trimming and J lost 1 base; unmatched junction nucleotides: 1. The DNA for the CDR3 is TGTGCCAGCAGTTACTTGCGGGGGGGCACAGATACGCAGTATTTT. Residues: CASSYLRGGTDTQYF.

This sequence joins TRBV6-6 and TRBJ2-3; 8 bases align to TRBD2. CDR1 and CDR2 from the germline V gene are MNHNY and SVGAGI (reference sequence). The CDR3 contains 13 residues. V lost 8 bases and J lost 4; bases outside the gene matches: 5. Here the CDR3 reads CASREGGPDTQYF. For the CDR3, the DNA is TGTGCCAGCCGGGAGGGAGGGCCAGATACGCAGTATTTT.

The J gene is TRBJ2-7, the V gene TRBV4-3, with D perhaps matching TRBD2 (6 bases). Germline assignment: CDR1 LGHNA and CDR2 YSLEER. Trimming shortened V by 2 bases and J by 7 bases, and 18 bases separated the two germline ends. This CDR3 spans 15 amino acids. As DNA, the CDR3 is TGCGCCAGCAGCCAATTTGTAGCGGCCCCCTTGGAGCAGTACTTC. This encodes CASSQFVAAPLEQYF.

V and J are TRBV21-1 and TRBJ1-2; the D call TRBD1 from the table was never checked on the DNA. TRBV21-1 is a listed pseudogene. This CDR3 has 15 amino acids. The DNA of the CDR3 is TGTGCCAGCAGCAAAGGGGACAGGGAAGACTATGGCTACACCTTC. Translation: CASSKGDREDYGYTF.

This clone appeared a few times. The chain couples TRBV27 to TRBJ1-3; D is unclear. CDR1 is MNHEY, CDR2 SMNVEV, per germline (reference sequence). CDR3 size: 13 residues. Between the trimmed V and J ends, which lost 2 bases and 2 bases, there was a span of 4 bases. This CDR3 is CASSLAAGNTIYF. The CDR3, as DNA: TGTGCCAGCAGTTTAGCAGCTGGAAACACCATATATTTT.

The chain recombines TRBV10-3 with TRBJ1-1, with TRBD1 matching over 9 bases. Trimming took 6 bases from V and 1 from J; bases not matched to a gene: 3. The CDR3 has 14 residues. CDR1 and CDR2 (germline): ENHRY, SYGVKD. This chain's CDR3 is CAIRGQGPNTEAFF. The CDR3 nucleotides are TGTGCCATCAGGGGACAGGGCCCGAACACTGAAGCTTTCTTT.

The chain is built from TRBV30 and TRBJ2-7; 12 positions match TRBD2. The V gene end was trimmed by 3 bases and the J gene end by 2 bases; junction bases not matched to a gene: 5. The CDR3 consists of 15 residues. Germline CDR1 and CDR2: GTSNPN and SVGIG (reference sequence). Here the CDR3 reads CAWSARTSGAYEQYF. CDR3 DNA sequence: TGTGCCTGGAGCGCTCGGACTAGCGGGGCCTACGAGCAGTACTTC.

Relative to its sample, this clone is medium-sized. The chain couples TRBV4-2 to TRBJ1-6; 9 bases are shared with TRBD1. Germline lookup yields CDR1 LGHNA and CDR2 YNFKEQ. The CDR3 runs to 15 residues. J lost 5 bases, V lost 4 bases, and 3 bases had no gene match. CDR3 DNA sequence: TGTGCCAGCAGCCGACGGGACAGGGATAATTCACCCCTCCACTTT. Its translation is CASSRRDRDNSPLHF.

V usage is TRBV29-1 and J usage is TRBJ2-7; TRBD1 agrees at 11 bases. The CDR3 has 14 amino acids. The V gene end was trimmed by 4 bases and the J gene end by 7 bases; junction bases not matched to a gene: 9. The germline V gene encodes CDR1 SQVTM and CDR2 ANQGSEA. The CDR3 region has the DNA TGCAGCGTTGTAACCGGACAGGGGGCAGGAGAGCAGTACTTC. Translation: CSVVTGQGAGEQYF.

For the CDR3, the DNA is TGTGCCAGCAGTGCGTGGACAGGGGAAATGTTAGGCTACACCTTC. It is translated as CASSAWTGEMLGYTF. The chain links TRBV27 to TRBJ1-2; 9 bases map to TRBD1. The CDR3 sequence is 15 residues long. From germline, CDR1 is MNHEY and CDR2 SMNVEV (reference sequence). The V and J ends lost 5 bases and 8 bases, in that order; junction bases with no gene match: 12.

This chain joins TRBV19 and TRBJ2-1, with TRBD2 matching 7 bases. The V gene end was trimmed by 5 bases and the J gene end by 5 bases; junction bases not matched to a gene: 3. The CDR3 is 13 residues long. Germline V gene sequence: CDR1 LNHDA, CDR2 SQIVND (reference sequence). In DNA form, the CDR3 reads TGTGCCAGTAGTCTCGGGACTAACAATGAGCAGTTCTTC. This gives the protein CASSLGTNNEQFF.

The rearrangement uses TRBV7-3 and TRBJ1-2, with 7 bases lining up with TRBD1. After removal of 5 bases from V and 6 bases from J, the junction contained 12 bases not matched to a gene. This CDR3 comprises 15 residues. CDR1 and CDR2 (germline): SGHTA, FQGTGA. Here the CDR3 DNA reads TGTGCCAGCAGCCGGGACAGCTTTAGTTACGATGGCTACACCTTC. It codes for CASSRDSFSYDGYTF.

This chain uses TRBV30 with TRBJ1-5; TRBD1 aligns across 9 bases. Looked up from germline, CDR1 is GTSNPN and CDR2 is SVGIG (reference sequence). The CDR3 has 15 amino acids. Trimming took 0 bases from V and 4 from J; bases not matched to a gene: 4. CDR3 protein: CAWSVQGQGNQPQHF. The CDR3 bases are TGTGCCTGGAGTGTACAGGGACAGGGTAATCAGCCCCAGCATTTT.

The gene calls are TRBV19 and TRBJ1-2; D remains ambiguous. The V end was cut by 5 bases, the J end by 1 base, with 8 bases between. This CDR3 is 13 amino acids long. Germline assignment: CDR1 LNHDA and CDR2 SQIVND (reference sequence). The CDR3 loop is CASSPTDNYGYTF. The CDR3 nucleotides are TGTGCCAGTAGTCCAACAGATAACTATGGCTACACCTTC.

The rearrangement joins TRBV5-4 to TRBJ2-2; maybe TRBD2 (7 bases). V dropped 0 bases and J dropped 2 bases, with 11 bases sitting between them. The CDR3 length is 16 residues. Germline V gives CDR1 SGHNT, CDR2 YYREEE (reference sequence). CDR3 DNA sequence: TGTGCCAGCAGCTTGGGCGGGGGCTACAACACCGGGGAGCTGTTTTTT. This codes for CASSLGGGYNTGELFF.

J is TRBJ1-1 and V is TRBV6-1, with D perhaps matching TRBD1 (5 bases). Germline CDR1 reads MNHNS; CDR2 reads SASEGT. This CDR3 comprises 13 residues. V dropped 7 bases and J dropped 4 bases, with 13 bases sitting between them. CDR3 region: CASTAQGGTEAFF. CDR3 bases: TGTGCCAGCACAGCCCAGGGTGGCACTGAAGCTTTCTTT.

The chain joins TRBV7-6 to TRBJ2-7, with a tentative D call TRBD1 (6 bases). V lost 5 bases, J lost 3 bases, and 17 bases lay in between. The CDR3 runs to 15 residues. Germline CDR1 and CDR2: SGHVS and FNYEAQ. The CDR3 nucleotides are TGTGCCAGCAGCGGGACCGGGACAAAATACTACGAGCAGTACTTC. Encoded protein: CASSGTGTKYYEQYF.

The sample holds many counts of this clone. J is TRBJ2-7 and V is TRBV6-1, with D possibly matching TRBD1 (6 bases). CDR1 is MNHNS and CDR2 is SASEGT in the germline V gene. The length of the CDR3 is 14 residues. The V and J ends lost 6 bases and 5 bases respectively, with 17 bases between them. The CDR3 region has the DNA TGTGCCAGCAGCGCCGGAGGCAGGGGCCACGAGCAGTACTTC. Translated: CASSAGGRGHEQYF.

The V gene is TRBV7-6, the J gene TRBJ1-1; TRBD1 agrees at 7 bases. Unmatched junction bases numbered 5, after V lost 3 bases and J lost 4 bases. Germline CDR1 SGHVS, CDR2 FNYEAQ. This CDR3 is 14 amino acids long. CDR3 in DNA: TGTGCCAGCAGCTTGACAGGGCAAGGCACTGAAGCTTTCTTT. As protein: CASSLTGQGTEAFF. The whole variable domain, remainder taken from reference TRBV7-6 and TRBJ1-1, is GAGVSQSPRYKVTKRGQDVALRCDPISGHVSLYWYRQALGQGPEFLTYFNYEAQQDKSGLPNDRFSAERPEGSISTLTIQRTEQRDSAMYRCASSLTGQGTEAFFGQGTRLTVV.

The chain joins TRBV2 to TRBJ2-7; 8 bases are a match to TRBD2. The junction had 6 bases not matched to a gene; V was cut back by 3 bases and J by 5 bases. The CDR3 is made up of 14 amino acids. Germline-derived CDR1 and CDR2 are SNHLY and FYNNEI. The CDR3 loop reads CASSDPRTSHEQYF. In DNA, the CDR3 is TGTGCCAGCAGTGACCCAAGGACTAGCCACGAGCAGTACTTC.

This chain links TRBV4-1 with TRBJ1-2, with D uncertain. The CDR3 is 12 amino acids. In germline, CDR1 is MGHRA, CDR2 YSYEKL. The V end lost 6 bases, the J end lost 4 bases, and 9 bases lay between the germline ends. CDR3 sequence reads: CASSMGPYGYTF. In DNA form, the CDR3 reads TGCGCCAGCAGTATGGGCCCCTATGGCTACACCTTC.

The rearrangement uses TRBV6-5 and TRBJ2-1; D perhaps matches TRBD2 (6 bases). Germline CDR1 and CDR2: MNHEY and SVGAGI. Trimming took off 0 bases at V and 3 bases at J, with 12 bases between the two ends. This CDR3 comprises 16 residues. The CDR3 protein is CASSYSSSGVYNEQFF. The CDR3 DNA is TGTGCCAGCAGTTACTCGAGTAGCGGAGTCTACAATGAGCAGTTCTTC.

The rearrangement uses TRBV5-1 and TRBJ2-7, with D perhaps TRBD1 (6 bases). Germline lookup yields CDR1 SGHRS and CDR2 YFSETQ. V lost 0 bases to trimming and J lost 3 bases, with 13 bases between them. This CDR3 has 15 residues. The CDR3 reads CASSLGAGEFYEQYF. Written as DNA, the CDR3 is TGCGCCAGCAGCTTGGGGGCAGGGGAGTTCTACGAGCAGTACTTC.

The chain joins TRBV5-1 to TRBJ2-2; TRBD2 might be the D (5 bases). CDR3 length: 14 amino acids. Trimming shortened V by 0 bases and J by 5 bases, and 8 bases separated the two germline ends. Per the germline V gene, CDR1 is SGHRS and CDR2 is YFSETQ. The CDR3 nucleotides are TGCGCCAGCAGCTTGGCCGGGGATACCGGGGAGCTGTTTTTT. Translation gives CASSLAGDTGELFF.

The V call is TRBV5-6, the J call TRBJ2-4; perhaps TRBD1 as D (6 bases). Germline CDR1 SGHDT, CDR2 YYEEEE. The CDR3 runs 13 residues. V was pared by 1 base and J by 4 bases, with 6 bases between. For the CDR3, the DNA is TGTGCCAGCAGCTTGACAGGGAAAAACATTCAGTACTTC. Translated, it gives CASSLTGKNIQYF.

The chain's CDR3 is CASSKQGGILGDTQYF. The CDR3 DNA is TGTGCCAGCAGCAAACAGGGAGGGATCCTGGGGGATACGCAGTATTTT. The chain recombines TRBV11-3 with TRBJ2-3, with D possibly matching TRBD2 (7 bases). V was shortened by 5 bases and J by 6 bases, with 21 bases between the two germline ends. CDR1 is SGHNT and CDR2 is YENEEA in the germline V gene. This CDR3 spans 16 amino acids. Looking up the rest from reference TRBV11-3 and TRBJ2-3 gives the full variable domain: EAGVVQSPRYKIIEKKQPVAFWCNPISGHNTLYWYLQNLGQGPELLIRYENEEAVDDSQLPKDRFSAERLKGVDSTLKIQPAELGDSAVYLCASSKQGGILGDTQYFGPGTRLTVL.

This clone was recorded only once. This rearrangement joins TRBV18 to TRBJ2-3; D gene unclear. V was trimmed by 5 bases and J by 5 bases, leaving 8 bases between them. Germline V gene lookup returns CDR1 KGHSH and CDR2 LQKENI. The CDR3 consists of 12 residues. The CDR3 DNA reads TGTGCCAGCTCAGCCCAGATAGATACGCAGTATTTT. It codes for CASSAQIDTQYF.

The V gene is TRBV9, the J gene TRBJ2-2; D is ambiguous. V lost 0 bases to trimming and J lost 4 bases, with 4 bases between them. This CDR3 has 13 amino acids. CDR1 and CDR2 from the germline V gene are SGDLS and YYNGEE. This CDR3 reads CASSVAGTGELFF. Written as DNA, the CDR3 is TGTGCCAGCAGCGTAGCCGGCACCGGGGAGCTGTTTTTT.

V gene TRBV5-1 combines with J gene TRBJ2-7; the match to TRBD1 covers 10 bases. The CDR3 has 14 amino acids. The V gene's germline CDR1 is SGHRS and CDR2 YFSETQ. Germline trimming cut 6 bases from V and 4 bases from J; bases unmatched to any gene: 7. This CDR3 reads CASNPGTGDYEQYF. CDR3 DNA: TGCGCCAGCAATCCCGGGACAGGGGATTACGAGCAGTACTTC.

V and J are TRBV6-4 and TRBJ1-1, with 9 bases fitting TRBD1. Germline CDR1 is MRHNA and CDR2 is SNTAGT. This CDR3 is built from 18 residues. V lost 6 bases and J lost 1; bases outside the gene matches: 15. CDR3 DNA: TGTGCCAGCAGCGAACAGGGGGCATATCTGCGGGCGAACACTGAAGCTTTCTTT. Its translation: CASSEQGAYLRANTEAFF.